The clone carrying this T cell receptor (beta chain) was counted a single time. Antigen: not known. The repertoire was sequenced with immunoSEQ multiplex PCR; TCRdb's copy has only in-frame clones and lacks some. The sample carries about 48,000 clones, about 82% recorded once. Sample time point: week 35, safety follow-up. Vaccination comprised doses that each held 300 ug of mutant IDH1 20-mer peptide, plus topical imiquimod. Germline loops: CDR1 SGHDT, CDR2 YYEEEE. Deletions cut 2 bases from V and 8 bases from J, with 13 bases between. This CDR3 is built from 13 residues. This record comes from a study of a mutant IDH1 vaccine in newly diagnosed glioma. About the research overall: Vaccines were begun 4-6 weeks after radiotherapy alone, or with temozolomide cycles. Before enrollment, patients got radiotherapy alone, temozolomide alone, or mostly the combination. V12 took place at week 35, and V13 at week 47.

The clonotype was recovered from a man aged 35 to 55 with glioma. The chain has TRBV5-6 and TRBJ1-1; perhaps TRBD1 as D (5 bases). Sequenced material: PBMCs, taken from a glioma patient whose treatment included an IDH1 peptide vaccine. The CDR3 protein is CASSLPGTPEAFF. DNA of the CDR3: TGTGCCAGCAGCTTACCGGGGACGCCGGAAGCTTTCTTT.